The sequence of this TCR beta chain was determined in a study of metastatic and nonmetastatic thyroid tumors. Study context: For malignant and benign thyroid patients, tumor or nodule tissue and blood were the sources whose repertoires were compared.

Germline-derived CDR1 and CDR2 are DFQATT and SNEGSKA (reference sequence). The CDR3 is 15 residues long. V lost 4 bases and J lost 4, with 14 bases in between. All patients reached thyroid surgery having received no treatment beforehand. With MiXCR, TCRdb reprocessed the PCR reads. This table holds around 10,000 clones, about 12% found once. This clone came up many times. The material sequenced was blood. The chain recombines TRBV20-1 with TRBJ1-6; D gene ambiguous. This TCR was recovered from a female donor with papillary thyroid cancer or a benign thyroid nodule (not recorded which). Some clones in this sample may be carry-over from other donors' samples. The CDR3 spells CSAKNSGSYNSPLHF. The CDR3 DNA reads TGCAGTGCTAAAAACAGCGGATCTTATAATTCACCCCTCCACTTT.